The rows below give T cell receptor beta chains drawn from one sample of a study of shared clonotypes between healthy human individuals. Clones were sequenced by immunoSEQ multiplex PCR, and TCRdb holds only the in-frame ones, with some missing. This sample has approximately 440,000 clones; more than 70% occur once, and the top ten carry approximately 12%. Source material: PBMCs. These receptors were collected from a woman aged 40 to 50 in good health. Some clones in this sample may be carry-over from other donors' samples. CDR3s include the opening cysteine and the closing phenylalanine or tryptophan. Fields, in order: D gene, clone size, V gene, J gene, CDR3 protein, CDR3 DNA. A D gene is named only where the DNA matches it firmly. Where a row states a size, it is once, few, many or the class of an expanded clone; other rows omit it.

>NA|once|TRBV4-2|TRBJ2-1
CASSQGNEQFF
TGTGCCAGCAGCCAAGGGAATGAGCAGTTCTTC
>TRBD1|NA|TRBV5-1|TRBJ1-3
CASSLSGQISSGNTIYF
TGCGCCAGCAGTCTATCGGGACAGATTTCCTCTGGAAACACCATATATTTT
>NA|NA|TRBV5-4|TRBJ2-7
CASSAGAQNYEQYF
TGTGCCAGCAGCGCGGGGGCCCAGAATTACGAGCAGTACTTC
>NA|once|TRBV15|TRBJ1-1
CATSRVGGSNTEAFF
TGTGCCACCAGCAGAGTGGGAGGGAGTAACACTGAAGCTTTCTTT
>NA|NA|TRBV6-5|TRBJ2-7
CASRNTYEQYF
TGTGCCAGCAGAAATACCTACGAGCAGTACTTC
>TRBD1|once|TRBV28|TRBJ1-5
CASSGYRDSSNQPQHF
TGTGCCAGCAGTGGGTACCGGGACAGTAGCAATCAGCCCCAGCATTTT
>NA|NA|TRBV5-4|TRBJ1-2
CASSLSTVYGYTF
TGTGCCAGCAGTTTGTCGACAGTATATGGCTACACCTTC
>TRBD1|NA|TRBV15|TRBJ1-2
CATSNPGTGGWNYGYTF
TGTGCCACCAGCAATCCCGGGACAGGGGGATGGAACTATGGCTACACCTTC
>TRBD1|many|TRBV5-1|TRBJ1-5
CASSNGQGDQPQHF
TGCGCCAGCAGCAACGGACAGGGGGATCAGCCCCAGCATTTT
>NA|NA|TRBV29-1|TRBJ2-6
CSVRRSGANVLTF
TGCAGCGTGAGGAGATCTGGGGCCAACGTCCTGACTTTC
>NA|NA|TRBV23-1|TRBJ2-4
CASRATLAKNIQYF
TGCGCCAGCAGAGCAACTCTAGCCAAAAACATTCAGTACTTC
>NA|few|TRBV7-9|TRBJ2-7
CASSLGVGYEQYF
TGTGCCAGCAGCTTAGGGGTGGGCTACGAGCAGTACTTC
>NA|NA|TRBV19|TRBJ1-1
CASRSDSGSTEAFF
TGTGCCAGTAGATCCGATTCGGGGAGCACTGAAGCTTTCTTT
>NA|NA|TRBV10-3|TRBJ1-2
CAISESPTVIANYGYTF
TGTGCCATCAGTGAGTCGCCTACAGTCATCGCTAACTATGGCTACACCTTC
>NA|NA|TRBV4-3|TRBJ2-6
CASSPSVGAYGANVPTF
TGCGCCAGCAGCCCTTCTGTAGGGGCTTATGGGGCCAACGTCCCGACTTTC
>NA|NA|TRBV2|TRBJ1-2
CASSRTTSDYGYTF
TGTGCCAGCAGCCGGACCACGTCGGACTATGGCTACACCTTC
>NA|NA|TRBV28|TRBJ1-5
CASNSKGVVRGHQPQHF
TGTGCCAGCAATTCCAAAGGGGTGGTAAGGGGTCATCAGCCCCAGCATTTT
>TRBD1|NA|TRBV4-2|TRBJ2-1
CASSLDRVREQFF
TGTGCCAGCAGCCTCGACAGGGTTCGGGAGCAGTTCTTC
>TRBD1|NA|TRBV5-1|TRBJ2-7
CASSVLQGAREQYF
TGCGCCAGCAGCGTCCTTCAGGGGGCTAGAGAGCAGTACTTC
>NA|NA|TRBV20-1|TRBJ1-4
CSARRGEKLFF
TGCAGTGCTAGGCGGGGTGAAAAACTGTTTTTT
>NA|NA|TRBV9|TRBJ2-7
CASSVGWGSSYEQYF
TGTGCCAGCAGCGTGGGGTGGGGGTCCTCCTACGAGCAGTACTTC
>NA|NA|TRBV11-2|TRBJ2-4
CASSLATKNIQYF
TGTGCCAGCAGCTTAGCCACGAAAAACATTCAGTACTTC
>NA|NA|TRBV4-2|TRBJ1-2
CASSQDKTLTTGYTF
TGTGCCAGCAGCCAAGATAAGACATTAACGACCGGCTACACCTTC
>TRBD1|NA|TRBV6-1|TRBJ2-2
CASRSGTGPTGELFF
TGTGCCAGCAGATCCGGGACAGGGCCCACCGGGGAGCTGTTTTTT
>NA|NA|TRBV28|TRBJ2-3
CASSFRTDTQYF
TGTGCCAGCAGTTTTAGGACAGATACGCAGTATTTT
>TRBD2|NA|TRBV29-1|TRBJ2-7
CSVDWQGGIEQYF
TGCAGCGTTGACTGGCAGGGAGGGATCGAGCAGTACTTC
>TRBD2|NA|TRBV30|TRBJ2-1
CAWTLAGVFNEQFF
TGTGCCTGGACCCTAGCGGGGGTATTCAATGAGCAGTTCTTC
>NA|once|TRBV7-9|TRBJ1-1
CASFREMNTEAFF
TGTGCCAGCTTCAGGGAAATGAACACTGAAGCTTTCTTT
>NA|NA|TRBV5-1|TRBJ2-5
CASSLAPLRDQYF
TGCGCCAGCAGCTTGGCGCCGCTGAGGGACCAGTACTTC
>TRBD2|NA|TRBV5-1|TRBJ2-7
CASSPTGGVGEQYF
TGCGCCAGCAGCCCGACGGGAGGGGTTGGCGAGCAGTACTTC
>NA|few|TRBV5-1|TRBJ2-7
CASSLIAASYEQYF
TGCGCCAGCAGCTTGATAGCAGCGTCCTACGAGCAGTACTTC
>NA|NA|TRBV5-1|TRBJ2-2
CASSQAGTGELFF
TGCGCCAGCAGCCAGGCGGGGACCGGGGAGCTGTTTTTT
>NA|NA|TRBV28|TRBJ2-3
CASSLGQDTDTQYF
TGTGCCAGCAGTTTGGGGCAGGACACAGATACGCAGTATTTT
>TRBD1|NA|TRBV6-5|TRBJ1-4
CASSYDRGATNEKLFF
TGTGCCAGCAGCTACGACAGGGGGGCGACTAATGAAAAACTGTTTTTT
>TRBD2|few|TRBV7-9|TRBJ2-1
CASRLGLAEANEQFF
TGTGCCAGCAGATTAGGGCTAGCGGAGGCGAATGAGCAGTTCTTC
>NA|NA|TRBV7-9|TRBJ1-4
CASSSPDVREGEKLFF
TGTGCCAGCAGCTCCCCGGACGTCCGGGAAGGGGAAAAACTGTTTTTT
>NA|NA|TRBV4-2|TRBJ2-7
CASSQERVGSEQYF
TGTGCCAGCAGCCAAGAGAGGGTCGGTTCTGAGCAGTACTTC
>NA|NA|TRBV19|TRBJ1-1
CASSIRRGAVGTEAFF
TGTGCCAGTAGTATTCGTCGGGGGGCGGTCGGCACTGAAGCTTTCTTT
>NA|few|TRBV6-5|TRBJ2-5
CASSYGETQYF
TGTGCCAGCAGTTACGGGGAGACCCAGTACTTC
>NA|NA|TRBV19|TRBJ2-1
CASSIGPGSYNEQFF
TGTGCCAGTAGTATAGGGCCGGGATCCTACAATGAGCAGTTCTTC
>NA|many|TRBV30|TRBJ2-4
CAWSAWLGPNIQYF
TGTGCCTGGAGTGCCTGGTTGGGACCAAACATTCAGTACTTC
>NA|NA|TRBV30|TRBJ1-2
CAWSLYSNGYTF
TGTGCCTGGAGTTTATATTCGAATGGCTACACCTTC
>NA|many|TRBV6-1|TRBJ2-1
CASSAEHHNEQFF
TGTGCCAGCAGTGCAGAGCACCACAATGAGCAGTTCTTC
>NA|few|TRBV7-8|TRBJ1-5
CASSLQENQPQHF
TGTGCCAGCAGCTTACAGGAGAATCAGCCCCAGCATTTT
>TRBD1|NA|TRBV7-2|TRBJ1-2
CASSPRGQVFGGYTF
TGTGCCAGCAGCCCTCGCGGACAGGTCTTCGGGGGCTACACCTTC
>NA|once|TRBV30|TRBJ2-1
CAWNTPGLQHDEQFF
TGTGCCTGGAATACCCCGGGACTCCAGCACGATGAGCAGTTCTTC
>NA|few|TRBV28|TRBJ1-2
CASQGSANYGYTF
TGTGCCAGTCAGGGTTCAGCTAACTATGGCTACACCTTC
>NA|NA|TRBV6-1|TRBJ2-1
CASSEAQVTSYNEQFF
TGTGCCAGCAGTGAAGCTCAGGTGACCTCCTACAATGAGCAGTTCTTC
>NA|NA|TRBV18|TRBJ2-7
CASSPEAGRGYF
TGTGCCAGCTCACCAGAGGCAGGGCGGGGATACTTC
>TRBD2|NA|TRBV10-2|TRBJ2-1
CASSLAVNNEQFF
TGCGCCAGCAGCCTAGCGGTTAACAATGAGCAGTTCTTC
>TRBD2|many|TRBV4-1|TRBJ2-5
CASRRTSGSGQETQYF
TGCGCCAGCAGGCGGACTAGCGGGAGTGGCCAAGAGACCCAGTACTTC